The 21 T cell receptor beta chains given below trace back to one sample, sequenced in a study of CD8 T cells in Susac syndrome. Random hexamers served to reverse transcribe about 0.5 to 1 ug RNA. Each CDR3 protein gets one entry after TCRdb re-called the immunoSEQ multiplex PCR reads with MiXCR. Among 250,000 to 300,000 distinct CDR3 sequences, about 82% were seen once, and the ten largest hold around 0.2%. Sequencing was done on a sample of CD8+ T cells from PBMCs. The receptors here all came from a human donor with multiple sclerosis.

This sequence joins TRBV11-2 and TRBJ2-1; 11 bases map to TRBD2. CDR1 is SGHAT, CDR2 FQNNGV, per germline. Trimming took 4 bases from V and 8 from J; bases not matched to a gene: 10. The CDR3 length is 16 residues. CDR3 sequence reads: CASSWVTSGEIYEQFF. Written as DNA, the CDR3 is TGTGCCAGCAGCTGGGTGACTAGCGGGGAAATTTATGAGCAGTTCTTC. Full variable domain (outside the CDR3, taken from reference TRBV11-2 and TRBJ2-1): EAGVAQSPRYKIIEKRQSVAFWCNPISGHATLYWYQQILGQGPKLLIQFQNNGVVDDSQLPKDRFSAERLKGVDSTLKIQPAKLEDSAVYLCASSWVTSGEIYEQFFGPGTRLTVL.

This clonotype was seen once. The V call is TRBV19, the J call TRBJ2-1, with D perhaps TRBD2 (6 bases). With 3 bases removed from V and 4 bases from J, the gap between germline ends came to 13 bases. This CDR3 spans 15 amino acids. Germline loops: CDR1 LNHDA, CDR2 SQIVND (reference sequence). CDR3 sequence: CASSIMGGGYNEQFF. CDR3 coding DNA: TGTGCCAGTAGTATTATGGGGGGAGGTTACAATGAGCAGTTCTTC.

V and J are TRBV7-9 and TRBJ1-6; 7 bases are a match to TRBD1. The CDR3 is 14 residues long. Germline CDR1 reads SEHNR; CDR2 reads FQNEAQ (reference sequence). Trimming cost V 5 bases and J 8 bases; bases outside gene matches: 6. The CDR3 bases are TGTGCCAGCAGCCAGACAGGGCAGCATTCACCCCTCCACTTT. Translating it yields CASSQTGQHSPLHF.

This chain connects TRBV7-6 to TRBJ1-5, with a weak D call TRBD1 (5 bases). Germline CDR1 and CDR2: SGHVS and FNYEAQ. The V gene lost 5 bases and the J gene lost 7 bases, with 21 bases spanning the gap. CDR3 length: 16 residues. The CDR3 nucleotides are TGTGCCAGCAGCCCCGCCATTGGGGGAGTTGAACAGCCCCAGCATTTT. Protein sequence: CASSPAIGGVEQPQHF.

This CDR3 reads CSAGTSPGELFF. The DNA for the CDR3 is TGCAGTGCTGGGACATCCCCCGGGGAGCTGTTTTTT. The chain employs TRBV20-1 and TRBJ2-2; possibly TRBD1 for D (6 bases). The CDR3 is 12 amino acids. Trimming pared 5 bases from V and 6 bases from J, leaving 10 bases between. Germline loops: CDR1 DFQATT, CDR2 SNEGSKA (reference sequence).

This rearrangement joins TRBV6-1 to TRBJ1-1; 7 bases are a match to TRBD1. Germline values: CDR1 MNHNS, CDR2 SASEGT. V was pared by 6 bases and J by 7 bases, with 14 bases of the junction left unmatched. The CDR3 spans 15 residues. The CDR3 here is CASSPRQGLRYEAFF. In DNA form, the CDR3 reads TGTGCCAGCAGCCCGAGACAGGGACTACGATATGAAGCTTTCTTT.

This clonotype has just one count. The CDR3 loop reads CASSPGDERYTDTQYF. DNA of the CDR3: TGTGCCAGCAGTCCTGGGGACGAAAGGTACACAGATACGCAGTATTTT. The rearrangement uses TRBV6-1 and TRBJ2-3; D may correspond to TRBD1 or TRBD2 (5 bases each). This CDR3 is 16 amino acids long. Trimming pared 5 bases from V and 2 bases from J, leaving 17 bases between. CDR1 is MNHNS, CDR2 SASEGT, per germline.

The CDR3 coding sequence is TGTGCCAGCAGCCCCGCCGGTGGGAATGAGCAGTTCTTC. Protein product: CASSPAGGNEQFF. The genes are TRBV11-1 and TRBJ2-1; D unresolved. The V and J ends lost 5 bases and 7 bases respectively, with 12 bases between them. The CDR3 contains 13 residues. The germline V gene encodes CDR1 SGHAT and CDR2 FQDESV (reference sequence).

The chain uses TRBV29-1 and TRBJ2-2; 8 positions match TRBD2. Germline values: CDR1 SQVTM, CDR2 ANQGSEA. The CDR3 length is 15 residues. Losses at the gene ends were 6 bases for V and 1 base for J; bases not matched to a gene: 7. This chain's CDR3 is CSVISGGENTGELFF. The CDR3 DNA sequence: TGCAGCGTAATATCCGGGGGGGAGAACACCGGGGAGCTGTTTTTT.

This clonotype has a single count. The chain joins TRBV11-2 to TRBJ1-5; D is perhaps TRBD1 (5 bases). The V and J ends lost 4 bases and 3 bases respectively, with 13 bases between them. Germline V gives CDR1 SGHAT, CDR2 FQNNGV. CDR3 length: 15 amino acids. The CDR3 DNA is TGTGCCAGCAGCTCCCGGGACGGCTTCAATCAGCCCCAGCATTTT. This sequence encodes CASSSRDGFNQPQHF.

This chain joins TRBV25-1 and TRBJ1-4, with TRBD1 as a possible D gene (5 bases). V was trimmed by 1 base and J by 7 bases, leaving 16 bases between them. The CDR3 totals 16 residues. The germline V gene has CDR1 MGHDK and CDR2 SYGVNS. CDR3 loop: CASSEFGLAGGEKLFF. CDR3 DNA sequence: TGTGCCAGCAGTGAATTTGGCCTTGCCGGGGGTGAAAAACTGTTTTTT.

This chain joins TRBV7-9 and TRBJ1-2; 8 bases are shared with TRBD1. Losses at the gene ends were 3 bases for V and 7 bases for J; bases not matched to a gene: 13. Germline CDR1 and CDR2: SEHNR and FQNEAQ (reference sequence). This CDR3 is 16 amino acids long. The CDR3 protein is CASSLVQSGQGPGYTF. DNA of the CDR3: TGTGCCAGCAGCTTGGTACAGAGCGGACAGGGTCCTGGCTACACCTTC.

The gene calls are TRBV4-3 and TRBJ2-3; TRBD2 aligns across 8 bases. Germline V CDR1 and CDR2: LGHNA, YSLEER. This CDR3 spans 18 amino acids. The ends lost 1 base at V and 1 base at J; junction bases unmatched: 10. The CDR3 loop is CASSQGVGSGSGTDTQYF. For the CDR3, the DNA is TGCGCCAGCAGCCAAGGCGTGGGAAGCGGGAGCGGCACAGATACGCAGTATTTT.

The rearrangement joins TRBV30 to TRBJ2-1; D is unresolved. V was cut by 2 bases and J by 9 bases, with 14 bases left in between. Germline assignment: CDR1 GTSNPN and CDR2 SVGIG (reference sequence). The CDR3 spans 13 residues. This chain's CDR3 is CAWSSLSVGEQFF. The CDR3 DNA follows: TGTGCCTGGAGTAGTCTCAGCGTCGGTGAGCAGTTCTTC.

The CDR3 sequence is CASSPGTSVDEQYF. CDR3 coding DNA: TGTGCCAGCAGCCCCGGGACTAGCGTCGACGAGCAGTACTTC. The V gene is TRBV5-4, the J gene TRBJ2-7; 10 bases agree with TRBD2. The CDR3 loop spans 14 amino acids. J lost 5 bases, V lost 4 bases, and 6 bases had no gene match. CDR1 is SGHNT, CDR2 YYREEE, per germline (reference sequence).

This clonotype has a single count. The V call is TRBV5-4, the J call TRBJ2-5; D gene uncertain. V was clipped by 6 bases and J by 4 bases, with 16 bases between them. Germline V gene sequence: CDR1 SGHNT, CDR2 YYREEE (reference sequence). The CDR3 spans 14 residues. Here the CDR3 reads CASNLDLVGETQYF. CDR3 sequence (DNA): TGTGCCAGCAACCTGGATCTGGTTGGAGAGACCCAGTACTTC.

The gene calls are TRBV21-1 and TRBJ2-7; TRBD1 is the table's D call and was not checked against the DNA. TRBV21-1 represents a pseudogene. This CDR3 comprises 15 residues. CDR3 amino acids: CASSKVDRGAYEQYF. CDR3 nucleotide sequence: TGTGCCAGCAGCAAAGTCGACAGAGGAGCCTACGAGCAGTACTTC.

This clonotype is labeled medium-sized (0.01 to 0.1%). The chain recombines TRBV4-3 with TRBJ2-5, with D perhaps given as TRBD1 or TRBD2 (5 bases each). This CDR3 region has 15 residues. Trimming removed 0 bases from V and 1 base from J, with 9 bases in between. Germline CDR1 is LGHNA and CDR2 is YSLEER. For the CDR3, the DNA is TGCGCCAGCAGCCAAGATGACAGCGGCCAAGAGACCCAGTACTTC. Translation gives CASSQDDSGQETQYF.

This chain joins TRBV28 and TRBJ2-7; D call uncertain. The CDR3 contains 13 residues. Germline assignment: CDR1 MDHEN and CDR2 SYDVKM. Trimming left V 2 bases short and J 3 bases short, with 8 bases between. Here the CDR3 DNA reads TGTGCCAGCAGTTTAAAACCCGACTACGAGCAGTACTTC. This codes for CASSLKPDYEQYF.

This rearrangement joins TRBV27 to TRBJ2-5, with 7 bases fitting TRBD2. CDR1 and CDR2 (germline): MNHEY, SMNVEV (reference sequence). This CDR3 comprises 15 residues. J was trimmed by 1 base and V by 3 bases; bases with no gene match: 5. CDR3 region: CASSFVGGLQETQYF. CDR3 sequence (DNA): TGTGCCAGCAGTTTCGTGGGAGGGCTCCAAGAGACCCAGTACTTC.

The V call is TRBV7-6, the J call TRBJ2-7; TRBD1 aligns across 8 bases. The CDR3 spans 13 residues. The junction had 7 bases not matched to a gene; V was cut back by 5 bases and J by 7 bases. Per the germline V gene, CDR1 is SGHVS and CDR2 is FNYEAQ. CDR3 sequence reads: CASSPGTGKEQYF. CDR3 nucleotides: TGTGCCAGCAGCCCGGGGACAGGAAAGGAGCAGTACTTC. Filled out from reference TRBV7-6 and TRBJ2-7, the complete variable domain reads GAGVSQSPRYKVTKRGQDVALRCDPISGHVSLYWYRQALGQGPEFLTYFNYEAQQDKSGLPNDRFSAERPEGSISTLTIQRTEQRDSAMYRCASSPGTGKEQYFGPGTRLTVT.